The present entry profiles one T cell receptor (beta chain) with its context. Antigen specificity is unknown. Germline CDR1 and CDR2: MNHEY and SVGAGI. CDR3 length: 12 residues. V was pared by 4 bases and J by 11 bases, with 14 bases between. Researchers ran the PCR with 60 Vbeta and 13 Jbeta primers. Clones were sequenced by immunoSEQ multiplex PCR, and TCRdb holds only the in-frame ones, with some missing. The sample holds 60,000 to 65,000 clones, around 87% seen once. These data come from a study of cytomegalovirus exposure and HLA in healthy donors. Study-level findings and limits: Sequencing probably produced one cluster of sequence variants that were highly shared.

Sequences were obtained from PBMCs. The sequence came from a man younger than 30 in good health and CMV-seronegative. V is TRBV6-5 and J is TRBJ1-1; unclear D gene. The CDR3 DNA is TGTGCCAGCAGTTTCGGGTCCTCTGGGGCTTTCTTT. Its protein is CASSFGSSGAFF.